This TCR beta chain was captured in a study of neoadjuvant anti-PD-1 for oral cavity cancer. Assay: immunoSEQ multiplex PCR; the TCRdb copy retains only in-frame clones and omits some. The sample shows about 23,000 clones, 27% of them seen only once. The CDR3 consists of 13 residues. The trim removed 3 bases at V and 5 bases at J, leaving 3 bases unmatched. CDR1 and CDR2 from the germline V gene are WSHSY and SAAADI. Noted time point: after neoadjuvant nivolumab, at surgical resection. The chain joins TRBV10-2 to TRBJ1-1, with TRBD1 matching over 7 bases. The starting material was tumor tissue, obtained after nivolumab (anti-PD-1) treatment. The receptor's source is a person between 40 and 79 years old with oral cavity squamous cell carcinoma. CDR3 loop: CASSDRGRTEAFF. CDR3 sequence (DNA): TGCGCCAGCAGTGACAGGGGGAGAACTGAAGCTTTCTTT.